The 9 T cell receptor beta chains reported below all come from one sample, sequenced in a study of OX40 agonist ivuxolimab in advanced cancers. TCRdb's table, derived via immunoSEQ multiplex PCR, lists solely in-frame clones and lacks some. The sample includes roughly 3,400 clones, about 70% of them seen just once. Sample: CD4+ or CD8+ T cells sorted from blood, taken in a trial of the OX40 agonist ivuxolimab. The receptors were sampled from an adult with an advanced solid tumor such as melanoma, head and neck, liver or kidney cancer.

CDR3 loop: CASSYSRLTEAFF. CDR3 bases: TGTGCCAGCAGTTACTCTCGGCTCACTGAAGCTTTCTTT. V and J are TRBV6-5 and TRBJ1-1; D is unclear. From germline, CDR1 is MNHEY and CDR2 SVGAGI. The CDR3 contains 13 residues. V dropped 0 bases and J dropped 4 bases, with 6 bases sitting between them.

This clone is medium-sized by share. CDR3 nucleotides: TGTGCCAGCAGCCAACTCTGGCAGGAGCAGTTCTTC. Its protein is CASSQLWQEQFF. The V and J genes are TRBV11-2 and TRBJ2-1; D gene uncertain. V lost 5 bases to trimming and J lost 10 bases, with 12 bases between them. CDR3 length: 12 amino acids. The germline CDR1 and CDR2 sequences are SGHAT and FQNNGV.

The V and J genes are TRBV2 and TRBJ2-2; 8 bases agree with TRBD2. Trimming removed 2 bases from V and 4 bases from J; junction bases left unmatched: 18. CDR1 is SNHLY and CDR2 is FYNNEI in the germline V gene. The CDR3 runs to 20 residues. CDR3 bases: TGTGCCAGCAGTGAATACGATCTCCGGGGGGGCCTCTTGGGCACCGGGGAGCTGTTTTTT. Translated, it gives CASSEYDLRGGLLGTGELFF.

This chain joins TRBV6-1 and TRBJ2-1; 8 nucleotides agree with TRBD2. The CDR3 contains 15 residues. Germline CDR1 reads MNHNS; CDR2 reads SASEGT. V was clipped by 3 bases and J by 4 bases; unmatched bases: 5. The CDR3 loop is CASSEELAEYNEQFF. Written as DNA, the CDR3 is TGTGCCAGCAGTGAGGAACTAGCGGAGTACAATGAGCAGTTCTTC.

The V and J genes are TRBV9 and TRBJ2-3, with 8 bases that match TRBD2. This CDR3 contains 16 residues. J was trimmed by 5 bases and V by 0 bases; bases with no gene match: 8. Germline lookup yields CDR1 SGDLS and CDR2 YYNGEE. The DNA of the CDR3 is TGTGCCAGCAGCGTAGACCGGGGGGGGCCTGGAGATACGCAGTATTTT. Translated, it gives CASSVDRGGPGDTQYF.

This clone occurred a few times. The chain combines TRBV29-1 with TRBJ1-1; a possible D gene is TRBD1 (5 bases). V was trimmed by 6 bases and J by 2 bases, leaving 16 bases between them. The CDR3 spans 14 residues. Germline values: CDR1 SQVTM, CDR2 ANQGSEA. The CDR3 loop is CSVAVLGGNTEAFF. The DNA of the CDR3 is TGCAGCGTCGCCGTTTTGGGGGGAAACACTGAAGCTTTCTTT.

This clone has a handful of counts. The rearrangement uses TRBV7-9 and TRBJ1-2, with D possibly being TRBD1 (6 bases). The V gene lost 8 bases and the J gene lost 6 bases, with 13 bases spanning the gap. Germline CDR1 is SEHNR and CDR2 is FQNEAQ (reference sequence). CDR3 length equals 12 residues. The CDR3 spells CASGRGGDGYTF. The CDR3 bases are TGTGCCAGCGGAAGAGGGGGAGATGGCTACACCTTC.

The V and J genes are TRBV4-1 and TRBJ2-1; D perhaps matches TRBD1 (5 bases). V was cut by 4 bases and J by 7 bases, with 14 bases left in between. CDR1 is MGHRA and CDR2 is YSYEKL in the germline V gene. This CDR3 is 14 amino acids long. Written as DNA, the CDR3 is TGCGCCAGCAGCCTAGGAACCAGGGATAATGAGCAGTTCTTC. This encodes CASSLGTRDNEQFF.

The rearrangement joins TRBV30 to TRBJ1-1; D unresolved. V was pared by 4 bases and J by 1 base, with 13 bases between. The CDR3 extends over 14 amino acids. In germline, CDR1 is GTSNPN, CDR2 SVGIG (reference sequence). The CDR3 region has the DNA TGTGCCTGGACCCTCGGGATCCAGAACACTGAAGCTTTCTTT. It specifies CAWTLGIQNTEAFF.